This TCR beta chain derives from a study of cytomegalovirus exposure and HLA in healthy donors. Findings of the study overall: There were some public TCRs occurring in many donors, but most TCR sequences were rare. Published work reported that the classifier diagnosed cytomegalovirus status with high specificity and sensitivity. Sequencing likely produced, as an artifact, a cluster of highly shared sequence variants. After further analysis at a later stage, some 15,000 TCR beta sequences were associated with HLA alleles at 0.05 false discovery rate.

V was trimmed by 6 bases and J by 4 bases, leaving 12 bases between them. The CDR3 runs to 13 residues. The germline gives CDR1 LNHDA, CDR2 SQIVND (reference sequence). Vbeta (60) and Jbeta (13) primers were used in the PCR. Method: immunoSEQ multiplex PCR; TCRdb's copy keeps in-frame clones and lacks some. The sample yields around 230,000 clones, 80% to 90% seen once. Note on this clone: Its target is not known.

The rearrangement uses TRBV19 and TRBJ1-2; D is ambiguous. Sequencing input: PBMCs. The receptor was isolated from a girl aged 2-15 years in good health and CMV-seronegative. In DNA form, the CDR3 reads TGTGCCAGTAGGCAGGTCCCTCCCTATGGCTACACCTTC. Translation: CASRQVPPYGYTF.